Below, one TCR beta chain is given with its context. Its target is unknown. The sample belongs to a study of cytomegalovirus exposure and HLA in healthy donors. General study results and limits: The investigators catalogued about 170 TCR beta chains as cytomegalovirus-associated. The classifier was said to identify cytomegalovirus status with high specificity and sensitivity.

These donors were members of the approximately 120-subject validation cohort, a group separate from the approximately 700-subject first cohort. In germline, CDR1 is MDHEN, CDR2 SYDVKM. With 1 base removed from V and 6 bases from J, the gap between germline ends came to 12 bases. The CDR3 spans 14 residues. The data were produced by immunoSEQ multiplex PCR, yet TCRdb's version contains in-frame clones alone and is incomplete. The top ten clones hold roughly 1.6% of a sample with some 64,000 clones, around 97% of them seen once. The V gene is TRBV28, the J gene TRBJ1-2; maybe TRBD1 (5 bases). The sequence came from a woman under 30 in good health and CMV-seropositive. The sample was PBMCs. In DNA form, the CDR3 reads TGTGCCAGCAGTTTATCAGGGTATACAGATGGCTACACCTTC. Amino acid sequence: CASSLSGYTDGYTF.